The rows below give T cell receptor beta chains drawn from one sample of a study of T cell responses to AZD1222 COVID-19 vaccine. Only in-frame clones appear in the TCRdb table, and some are missing; sequencing was by immunoSEQ multiplex PCR. The table shows 90,000 to 120,000 clones, with 92% occurring only once. The sample in question was peripheral blood, obtained 28 days after the second AZD1222 dose. These TCRs come from an adult who received the AZD1222 COVID-19 vaccine. CDR3s include the opening cysteine and the closing phenylalanine or tryptophan. The D gene is left open where the match is weak. Clone size is not always given. Where it is, it says once, few, many or a class for expanded clones.

>NA|TRBJ1-2|11|NA|TRBV29-1
CSVESSYGYTF
TGCAGCGTTGAATCCAGCTATGGCTACACCTTC
>TRBD1|TRBJ1-3|16|NA|TRBV5-1
CASSLSGTGALNTIYF
TGCGCCAGCAGCCTCTCCGGGACAGGGGCCTTAAACACCATATATTTT
>NA|TRBJ2-2|14|NA|TRBV5-8
CASSLFTNTGELFF
TGTGCCAGCAGCTTGTTCACGAACACCGGGGAGCTGTTTTTT
>TRBD1|TRBJ1-4|17|NA|TRBV10-1
CASRSDRGPSTNEKLFF
TGCGCCAGCAGGTCGGACAGGGGGCCTTCAACTAATGAAAAACTGTTTTTT
>TRBD1|TRBJ1-5|15|once|TRBV28
CASSSPGTVRRPQHF
TGTGCCAGCAGCTCACCCGGGACAGTTAGGCGACCCCAGCATTTT
>NA|TRBJ2-3|12|NA|TRBV28
CASSSIGYTQYF
TGTGCCAGCAGTTCCATAGGTTATACGCAGTATTTT
>NA|TRBJ2-6|16|NA|TRBV19
CASSIAKIPGANVLTF
TGTGCCAGTAGTATAGCAAAGATCCCCGGGGCCAACGTCCTGACTTTC
>NA|TRBJ2-3|14|NA|TRBV6-1
CASSETGSTDTQYF
TGTGCCAGCAGTGAGACAGGATCCACAGATACGCAGTATTTT
>TRBD1|TRBJ1-2|14|NA|TRBV2
CASNLRDRASGYTF
TGTGCCAGCAACCTTCGGGACAGGGCAAGTGGCTACACCTTC
>NA|TRBJ1-1|13|NA|TRBV27
CASSLSIGVEAFF
TGTGCCAGCAGTTTATCGATCGGGGTTGAAGCTTTCTTT
>TRBD1|TRBJ2-7|14|NA|TRBV29-1
CSVGDRAVAYEQYF
TGCAGCGTTGGGGACAGGGCAGTGGCCTACGAGCAGTACTTC
>NA|TRBJ1-6|13|NA|TRBV3-1/TRBV3-2
CASSQGSASPLHF
TGTGCCAGCAGCCAAGGAAGCGCTTCACCCCTCCACTTT
>TRBD1|TRBJ1-1|18|NA|TRBV3-1/TRBV3-2
CASSLRTGDVRSGTEAFF
TGTGCCAGCAGCCTCAGGACAGGGGATGTGAGATCCGGCACTGAAGCTTTCTTT
>TRBD2|TRBJ2-1|15|NA|TRBV29-1
CSVWTSGGLDNEQFF
TGCAGCGTTTGGACTAGCGGGGGTCTCGACAATGAGCAGTTCTTC
>TRBD1|TRBJ2-3|18|NA|TRBV10-2
CASSAGTGIGRITDTQYF
TGCGCCAGCAGCGCAGGGACAGGGATCGGTAGGATCACAGATACGCAGTATTTT
>TRBD2|TRBJ2-7|15|NA|TRBV7-2
CASSLAQRGTYEQYF
TGTGCCAGCAGCTTAGCCCAGCGGGGCACCTACGAGCAGTACTTC
>TRBD1|TRBJ1-1|17|NA|TRBV9
CASSAGQVGLGNTEAFF
TGTGCCAGCAGCGCAGGACAGGTAGGCTTGGGGAACACTGAAGCTTTCTTT
>NA|TRBJ2-7|16|few|TRBV4-1
CASSRSLLSGGDEQYF
TGCGCCAGCAGCCGCTCTCTACTTTCGGGTGGGGACGAGCAGTACTTC
>NA|TRBJ2-1|15|NA|TRBV9
CASTARSPPDDEQFF
TGTGCCAGCACCGCCCGGAGCCCTCCGGATGATGAGCAGTTCTTC
>NA|TRBJ2-2|14|NA|TRBV19
CASSIAGGTGELFF
TGTGCCAGTAGTATAGCAGGGGGGACCGGGGAGCTGTTTTTT
>NA|TRBJ2-1|13|NA|TRBV4-3
CASSQLAVNEQFF
TGCGCCAGCAGCCAATTAGCGGTGAATGAGCAGTTCTTC
>NA|TRBJ1-6|15|NA|TRBV10-2
CASSEVPVQGSPLHF
TGCGCCAGCAGTGAGGTCCCTGTACAGGGATCACCCCTCCACTTT
>NA|TRBJ2-1|16|once|TRBV5-4
CASRPAERSSYNEQFF
TGTGCCAGCAGACCTGCTGAAAGGAGCTCCTACAATGAGCAGTTCTTC
>NA|TRBJ1-5|14|NA|TRBV10-3
CAIRPGSGNQPQHF
TGTGCCATCAGGCCCGGGTCGGGCAATCAGCCCCAGCATTTT
>TRBD1|TRBJ1-1|16|NA|TRBV7-9
CASSLAETGGNTEAFF
TGTGCCAGCAGCTTAGCTGAGACAGGGGGGAACACTGAAGCTTTCTTT
>NA|TRBJ1-2|17|NA|TRBV5-4
CASSPSEGPYTAYGYTF
TGTGCCAGCAGCCCCAGTGAGGGTCCCTACACGGCCTATGGCTACACCTTC
>TRBD1|TRBJ1-3|15|NA|TRBV19
CASSKGTGAGNTIYF
TGTGCCAGTAGCAAAGGGACAGGGGCTGGAAACACCATATATTTT
>TRBD2|TRBJ2-3|16|few|TRBV2
CASSALAATRTDTQYF
TGTGCCAGCAGCGCACTAGCGGCCACACGCACAGATACGCAGTATTTT
>TRBD1|TRBJ2-4|18|NA|TRBV19
CASSIRSGQGSAKNIQYF
TGTGCCAGTAGTATACGCTCGGGACAGGGGTCTGCCAAAAACATTCAGTACTTC
>NA|TRBJ1-3|14|NA|TRBV7-2
CASSFQGTGNTIYF
TGTGCCAGCAGCTTCCAGGGAACTGGAAACACCATATATTTT
>TRBD1|TRBJ1-3|15|NA|TRBV2
CASRRTGDSGNTIYF
TGTGCCAGCAGACGAACAGGGGACTCTGGAAACACCATATATTTT
>TRBD1|TRBJ1-1|15|NA|TRBV18
CASSPQTGTYTEAFF
TGTGCCAGCTCACCACAGACAGGGACTTACACTGAAGCTTTCTTT
>NA|TRBJ1-2|12|NA|TRBV6-1
CASSEGLGGYTF
TGTGCCAGCAGTGAGGGATTGGGTGGCTACACCTTC
>NA|TRBJ1-3|14|NA|TRBV5-1
CASSLRGQGNTIYF
TGCGCCAGCAGCTTGCGGGGCCAGGGAAACACCATATATTTT
>TRBD1|TRBJ2-7|15|NA|TRBV6-5
CASSYPGQGSYEQYF
TGTGCCAGCAGTTACCCGGGACAGGGGTCCTACGAGCAGTACTTC
>TRBD1|TRBJ2-7|18|NA|TRBV5-1
CASSFWTGGPGGSYEQYF
TGCGCCAGCAGCTTCTGGACAGGGGGGCCCGGGGGCTCCTACGAGCAGTACTTC
>NA|TRBJ2-2|17|NA|TRBV4-1
CASSQETAEKNTGELFF
TGCGCCAGCAGCCAAGAAACGGCAGAGAAAAACACCGGGGAGCTGTTTTTT